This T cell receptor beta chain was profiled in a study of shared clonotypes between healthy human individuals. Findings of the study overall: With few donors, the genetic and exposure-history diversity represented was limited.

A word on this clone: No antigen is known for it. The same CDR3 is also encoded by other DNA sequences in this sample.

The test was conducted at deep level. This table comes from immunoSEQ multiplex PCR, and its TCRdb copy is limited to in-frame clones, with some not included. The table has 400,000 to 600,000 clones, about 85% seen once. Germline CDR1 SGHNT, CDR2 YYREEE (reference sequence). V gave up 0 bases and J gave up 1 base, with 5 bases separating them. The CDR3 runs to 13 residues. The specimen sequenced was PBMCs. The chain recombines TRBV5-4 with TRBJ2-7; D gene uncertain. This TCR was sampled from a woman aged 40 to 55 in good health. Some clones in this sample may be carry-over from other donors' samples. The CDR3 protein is CASSLVGSYEQYF. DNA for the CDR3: TGTGCCAGCAGCTTGGTTGGATCCTACGAGCAGTACTTC.